These T cell receptor beta chains were read from a single sample in a study of cytomegalovirus exposure and HLA in healthy donors. Some clones are missing from TCRdb's copy, which holds only in-frame ones; the method was immunoSEQ multiplex PCR. The repertoire has about 160,000 clones, roughly three quarters of them found once; the top ten carry 2.5% to 3.5%. The sample comprised PBMCs. The receptors come from a woman in her 50s in good health and CMV-seropositive. Each CDR3 is given with its conserved first and last residue. The D gene is left open where the match is weak. Expanded clones are given a class, and other clones once, few, many or no size at all.

clone_size,j_call,v_call,d_call,cdr3_aa,cdr3_nt
-,TRBJ2-7,TRBV29-1,-,CSVSGLPLGEQYF,TGCAGCGTTTCGGGACTGCCCTTAGGGGAGCAGTACTTC
-,TRBJ2-1,TRBV11-2,TRBD1,CASSSRTGDANEQFF,TGTGCCAGCAGCTCCCGGACAGGGGATGCCAATGAGCAGTTCTTC
-,TRBJ1-1,TRBV5-1,TRBD1,CASSFRGSDTEAFF,TGCGCCAGCAGCTTCAGGGGGTCAGACACTGAAGCTTTCTTT
-,TRBJ2-2,TRBV5-7,-,CASSLAGSDGGELFF,TGTGCCAGCAGCTTGGCAGGGTCTGACGGCGGGGAGCTGTTTTTT
-,TRBJ2-1,TRBV9,TRBD2,CASSVASGEYNEQFF,TGTGCCAGCAGCGTTGCTAGCGGGGAGTACAATGAGCAGTTCTTC
once,TRBJ1-4,TRBV30,-,CAWSLGGATNEKLFF,TGTGCCTGGAGCCTAGGGGGGGCAACTAATGAAAAACTGTTTTTT
-,TRBJ1-5,TRBV7-2,-,CASSLGGRESQPQHF,TGTGCCAGCAGCTTAGGAGGGAGGGAGAGTCAGCCCCAGCATTTT
-,TRBJ1-2,TRBV7-2,TRBD1,CASSLGRGRDYGYTF,TGTGCCAGCAGCTTAGGCAGGGGGCGAGACTATGGCTACACCTTC
-,TRBJ2-2,TRBV27,-,CASSLSGRNTGELFF,TGTGCCAGCAGTTTATCCGGGAGGAACACCGGGGAGCTGTTTTTT
-,TRBJ1-3,TRBV5-1,-,CASSWGDPGNTIYF,TGCGCCAGCAGCTGGGGGGACCCTGGAAACACCATATATTTT
-,TRBJ1-1,TRBV4-2,-,CASSRRGLSEAFF,TGTGCCAGCAGCCGAAGAGGACTTTCTGAAGCTTTCTTT
-,TRBJ2-1,TRBV5-4,TRBD2,CASGLAGDSYNEQFF,TGTGCCAGCGGTTTAGCGGGAGACTCCTACAATGAGCAGTTCTTC
few,TRBJ2-5,TRBV7-9,-,CSSSSPYGGTGQETQYF,TGTTCCAGCAGCTCCCCCTATGGTGGAACGGGCCAAGAGACCCAGTACTTC
-,TRBJ1-1,TRBV18,TRBD1,CASSPPGTGRYEAFF,TGTGCCAGCTCACCCCCCGGGACAGGGAGATACGAAGCTTTCTTT
-,TRBJ2-5,TRBV9,-,CASSVGRQETQYF,TGTGCCAGCAGCGTAGGCAGGCAAGAGACCCAGTACTTC
-,TRBJ1-5,TRBV5-1,-,CASSLAQGQPQHF,TGCGCCAGCAGCTTGGCCCAGGGACAGCCCCAGCATTTT
once,TRBJ1-3,TRBV9,-,CASSVDFSGNTIYF,TGTGCCAGCAGCGTGGACTTCTCTGGAAACACCATATATTTT
-,TRBJ2-2,TRBV9,-,CASSPTWGGYTGELFF,TGTGCCAGCAGCCCTACGTGGGGGGGCTACACCGGGGAGCTGTTTTTT
-,TRBJ2-2,TRBV6-1,-,CASTPRRGSTGELFF,TGTGCCAGCACCCCCAGGCGGGGTTCCACCGGGGAGCTGTTTTTT
-,TRBJ2-7,TRBV7-3,TRBD2,CASSLTRTSGSYEQYF,TGTGCCAGCAGCTTAACACGGACTAGCGGCTCCTACGAGCAGTACTTC
-,TRBJ2-7,TRBV27,TRBD1,CASSLSPGTGEHEQYF,TGTGCCAGCAGTTTATCCCCCGGGACAGGGGAACACGAGCAGTACTTC
once,TRBJ2-5,TRBV13,TRBD1,CASSSYRGEETQYF,TGTGCCAGCAGCTCGTACAGGGGAGAAGAGACCCAGTACTTC
-,TRBJ1-1,TRBV30,-,CAWSPQGTEAFF,TGTGCCTGGAGCCCTCAGGGCACTGAAGCTTTCTTT
once,TRBJ2-7,TRBV2,-,CASSLALSSYEQYF,TGTGCCAGCAGCCTAGCGTTGAGCTCCTACGAGCAGTACTTC
-,TRBJ1-6,TRBV7-2,TRBD1,CASSLFSGGYNSPLHF,TGTGCCAGCAGCTTATTCTCAGGGGGCTATAATTCACCCCTCCACTTT
-,TRBJ1-5,TRBV27,-,CASSLSGVEKPQHF,TGTGCCAGCAGTTTATCAGGGGTTGAAAAGCCCCAGCATTTT
-,TRBJ2-5,TRBV28,TRBD2,CASGSGRETQYF,TGTGCCAGCGGTTCCGGGAGGGAGACCCAGTACTTC
few,TRBJ2-5,TRBV9,TRBD2,CASSVLGTTQETQYF,TGTGCCAGCAGCGTCCTAGGGACTACCCAAGAGACCCAGTACTTC
few,TRBJ2-7,TRBV7-9,-,CASRVVGAYEQYF,TGTGCCAGCAGAGTAGTGGGGGCGTACGAGCAGTACTTC
-,TRBJ1-4,TRBV7-9,-,CASSLDRSNEKLFF,TGTGCCAGCAGCTTAGACAGGAGCAATGAAAAACTGTTTTTT
-,TRBJ2-3,TRBV29-1,-,CSVEKAGTTDTQYF,TGCAGCGTTGAAAAAGCGGGCACCACAGATACGCAGTATTTT
-,TRBJ1-3,TRBV5-1,-,CASSFSYGGGGGNTIYF,TGCGCCAGCAGCTTTTCCTACGGGGGGGGCGGCGGAAACACCATATATTTT
-,TRBJ2-7,TRBV2,-,CASRPDISYEQYF,TGTGCCAGTCGACCTGACATTTCCTACGAGCAGTACTTC
-,TRBJ2-5,TRBV5-1,TRBD1,CASSTRTGAAQETQYF,TGCGCCAGCAGCACAAGGACAGGGGCGGCCCAAGAGACCCAGTACTTC
-,TRBJ2-7,TRBV6-6,TRBD1,CASSPPPGGKGEQYF,TGTGCCAGCAGCCCGCCTCCAGGGGGCAAAGGCGAGCAGTACTTC
-,TRBJ2-5,TRBV29-1,TRBD2,CSVPGGSGKEETQYF,TGCAGCGTGCCGGGGGGGAGCGGGAAGGAAGAGACCCAGTACTTC
-,TRBJ2-7,TRBV7-3,TRBD1,CASSLIGGTGFYEQYF,TGTGCCAGCAGCTTAATTGGGGGGACAGGATTCTACGAGCAGTACTTC
-,TRBJ2-7,TRBV6-1,-,CASTGGRDAHEQYF,TGTGCCAGCACGGGTGGACGGGATGCCCACGAGCAGTACTTC
few,TRBJ2-5,TRBV7-2,TRBD1,CASSWKGDSQETQYF,TGTGCCAGCAGCTGGAAGGGGGACAGTCAAGAGACCCAGTACTTC
-,TRBJ1-5,TRBV30,-,CAWSPRGGRNDQPQHF,TGTGCCTGGAGTCCAAGGGGGGGAAGGAACGATCAGCCCCAGCATTTT
-,TRBJ1-1,TRBV11-3,-,CASSLAGERGAFF,TGTGCCAGCAGCTTAGCGGGGGAACGAGGGGCTTTCTTT
-,TRBJ1-1,TRBV2,-,CASSLQGLNTEAFF,TGTGCCAGCAGTTTACAGGGATTGAACACTGAAGCTTTCTTT
-,TRBJ2-1,TRBV29-1,-,CSVDRLAGSAEQFF,TGCAGCGTTGATCGGTTAGCCGGGAGTGCTGAGCAGTTCTTC
-,TRBJ2-1,TRBV7-2,TRBD2,CASSQGLARHNEQFF,TGTGCCAGCAGCCAAGGACTAGCGCGACACAATGAGCAGTTCTTC
-,TRBJ2-3,TRBV5-1,TRBD2,CASSQTSGSTDTQYF,TGCGCCAGCAGTCAAACTAGCGGGAGCACAGATACGCAGTATTTT
-,TRBJ1-2,TRBV4-1,-,CASSQDRGRVTYGYTF,TGCGCCAGCAGCCAAGATCGAGGCAGGGTAACATATGGCTACACCTTC
few,TRBJ2-1,TRBV18,TRBD2,CASSPLLAGSSYNEQFF,TGTGCCAGCTCACCACTACTAGCGGGAAGCTCCTACAATGAGCAGTTCTTC
-,TRBJ2-3,TRBV6-5,-,CASRRGDTQYF,TGTGCCAGCAGGAGGGGGGATACGCAGTATTTT
few,TRBJ2-7,TRBV7-9,-,CASSRSSYEQYF,TGTGCCAGCAGCCGGAGCTCCTACGAGCAGTACTTC